The present TCR beta chain was sequenced within a study of early T cells in non-severe SARS-CoV-2 infection. Across the study: Bulk RNA isolated from unsorted whole blood underwent sequencing; chains were not paired. Broader study findings: Anti-spike CD8 specificities were favored by VDJdb matching, whose results missed private and CD4 specificities.

This clonotype occurred a few times. Its cognate antigen is unknown. Trimming removed 0 bases at V and 0 bases at J, with 12 bases between. This CDR3 comprises 17 residues. The germline V gene encodes CDR1 DFQATT and CDR2 SNEGSKA (reference sequence). Individual cDNA molecules carried attached unique molecular identifiers. TCRdb itself ran the 5' RACE reads through MiXCR, one entry per CDR3 protein. The sample consists of over 60,000 distinct CDR3 sequences, over 10% of them appearing once. The source material was whole blood. The receptor comes from an adult who was a healthcare worker with PCR-confirmed SARS-CoV-2 infection or an uninfected control (not recorded which). The chain combines TRBV20-1 with TRBJ1-6; a possible D gene is TRBD1 (6 bases). CDR3 sequence reads: CSARDTDRSSYNSPLHF. CDR3 nucleotides: TGCAGTGCTAGAGATACAGACAGGAGCTCCTATAATTCACCCCTCCACTTT.